The 15 T cell receptor beta chains in this list originate from one sample, sequenced in a study of blood T cells in healthy people across ages. Sample-barcoded 5' priming and a J-beta primer mix drove a second PCR of about 6 to 11 cycles. TCRdb ran MiXCR on the 5' RACE reads and lists one entry per CDR3 protein. The table records about 670,000 distinct CDR3 sequences, around two fifths of them present only once. Input material: blood. Receptors originate from a man older than 75 in good health.

This clonotype came up once. CDR3 sequence (DNA): TGCAGTGCTAGAGATGCGGGCCAAGAGCGAGATACGCAGTATTTT. It is translated as CSARDAGQERDTQYF. The chain uses TRBV20-1 and TRBJ2-3; maybe TRBD2 (5 bases). V lost 0 bases, J lost 5 bases, and 15 bases lay in between. The CDR3 covers 15 residues. Germline values: CDR1 DFQATT, CDR2 SNEGSKA (reference sequence).

This sequence joins TRBV6-5 and TRBJ1-5; tentative D call: TRBD1 (5 bases). Germline V lookup: CDR1 MNHEY, CDR2 SVGAGI. V dropped 6 bases and J dropped 6 bases, with 15 bases sitting between them. This CDR3 has 14 residues. CDR3 sequence (DNA): TGTGCCAGCAGGGTAGGGGCTAAGGGTCAGCCCCAGCATTTT. It is translated as CASRVGAKGQPQHF.

In its sample, this clonotype was seen many times. The chain joins TRBV6-5 to TRBJ2-4, with a tentative D call TRBD1 (5 bases). Trimming stripped 5 bases from V and 3 bases from J, with 14 bases between. Germline CDR1 is MNHEY and CDR2 is SVGAGI. The CDR3 has 15 amino acids. The CDR3 nucleotides are TGTGCCAGCAGTCCCGTAGACAGCCACAAAAACATTCAGTACTTC. It specifies CASSPVDSHKNIQYF.

In this sample, this clonotype turned up a few times. V gene TRBV6-5 combines with J gene TRBJ2-1; tentative D call: TRBD1 (6 bases). Germline loops: CDR1 MNHEY, CDR2 SVGAGI. Between the trimmed V and J ends, which lost 8 bases and 7 bases, there was a span of 18 bases. The CDR3 loop spans 14 amino acids. The CDR3 sequence: CASRTAGARNEQFF. The CDR3, as DNA: TGTGCCAGCCGCACGGCAGGGGCTAGGAATGAGCAGTTCTTC.

This sequence joins TRBV29-1 and TRBJ2-1; a possible D gene is TRBD2 (5 bases). CDR3 size: 15 residues. V dropped 7 bases and J dropped 0 bases, with 16 bases sitting between them. From germline, CDR1 is SQVTM and CDR2 ANQGSEA. The CDR3: CSGERLLSSYNEQFF. As DNA, the CDR3 is TGCAGCGGGGAGCGACTCCTGAGCTCCTACAATGAGCAGTTCTTC.

For the CDR3, the DNA is TGTGCCAGCAGCCATTCCCGAACTAGCGGAACTCAAGAGACCCAGTACTTC. This encodes CASSHSRTSGTQETQYF. This chain uses TRBV3-1 with TRBJ2-5; TRBD2 matches 8 bases. CDR3 length: 17 amino acids. Trimming took 3 bases from V and 2 from J; bases not matched to a gene: 11. CDR1 is LGHDT, CDR2 YNNKEL, per germline (reference sequence).

This clonotype came up a few times. As DNA, the CDR3 is TGCAGCGTTGAAGTTTTAGTACTAGCGGGAGTTAAGGCGCAGTATTTT. This codes for CSVEVLVLAGVKAQYF. The V call is TRBV29-1, the J call TRBJ2-3, with 11 nucleotides matching TRBD2. CDR1 and CDR2 (germline): SQVTM, ANQGSEA. V was clipped by 1 base and J by 10 bases; unmatched bases: 13. The CDR3 loop spans 16 amino acids.

This clonotype showed up many times. This chain links TRBV3-1 with TRBJ2-5, with D possibly being TRBD1 (6 bases). The V end was cut by 0 bases, the J end by 1 base, with 9 bases between. The CDR3 covers 15 residues. Germline CDR1 is LGHDT and CDR2 is YNNKEL (reference sequence). The CDR3 coding sequence is TGTGCCAGCAGCCAAGATCGGACAGCCCAAGAGACCCAGTACTTC. Translated, it gives CASSQDRTAQETQYF.

The genes are TRBV4-2 and TRBJ2-4, with TRBD2 matching over 15 bases. The better agreement between TRBJ2-5 and the DNA end casts doubt on the J call. The CDR3 has 17 amino acids. Germline CDR1 LGHNA, CDR2 YNFKEQ. This CDR3 reads CASSQGGLAGGRETQYF. The CDR3 region has the DNA TGTGCCAGCAGCCAAGGAGGACTAGCGGGAGGGAGGGAGACCCAGTACTTC.

The chain couples TRBV9 to TRBJ2-3; 7 positions agree with TRBD2. CDR1 and CDR2 from the germline V gene are SGDLS and YYNGEE. The CDR3 covers 16 residues. The trim removed 0 bases at V and 0 bases at J, leaving 4 bases unmatched. The CDR3 sequence is CASSVGAGRSTDTQYF. CDR3 nucleotides: TGTGCCAGCAGCGTAGGAGCGGGAAGGAGCACAGATACGCAGTATTTT.

The chain carries TRBV20-1 and TRBJ2-7, with D possibly being TRBD1 (5 bases). Between the trimmed V and J ends, which lost 3 bases and 4 bases, there was a span of 19 bases. The CDR3 has 15 amino acids. Germline loops: CDR1 DFQATT, CDR2 SNEGSKA (reference sequence). CDR3 sequence reads: CSASREYSNFYEQYF. The CDR3 nucleotides are TGCAGTGCTAGCAGGGAATACTCAAATTTTTACGAGCAGTACTTC.

This clonotype was observed a handful of times. CDR3 sequence (DNA): TGTGCCAACAATTATAGCTCCTACGAGCAGTACTTC. Its translation: CANNYSSYEQYF. This sequence joins TRBV6-1 and TRBJ2-7; D gene unclear. This CDR3 spans 12 amino acids. Germline CDR1 and CDR2: MNHNS and SASEGT. The V gene lost 10 bases and the J gene lost 0 bases, with 10 bases spanning the gap.

In this sample, this clonotype turned up a few times. The chain recombines TRBV24-1 with TRBJ2-1, with 8 bases aligning to TRBD2. Germline V lookup: CDR1 KGHDR, CDR2 SFDVKD. This CDR3 has 15 residues. V shed 3 bases and J 8 bases; nucleotides not matched to a gene: 8. The CDR3 is CATSDPGLARDEQFF. In DNA form, the CDR3 reads TGTGCCACCAGTGATCCTGGACTAGCTCGGGATGAGCAGTTCTTC.

A remark on this clonotype: A much larger clone differs from this one at a single base, so this may be a read error. This chain links TRBV7-2 with TRBJ2-3; D is perhaps TRBD1 or TRBD2 (5 bases each). The CDR3 contains 15 residues. CDR1 and CDR2 from the germline V gene are SGHTA and FQGNSA. V lost 0 bases, J lost 2 bases, and 9 bases lay in between. CDR3 sequence reads: CASSLAGTNTDTQYF. The CDR3 nucleotides are TGTGCCAGCAGCTTAGCCGGGACCAACACAGATACGCAGTATTTT.

This clonotype was recorded a few times. This chain joins TRBV7-2 and TRBJ1-6; 11 positions match TRBD1. CDR1 and CDR2 from the germline V gene are SGHTA and FQGNSA. The trim removed 5 bases at V and 7 bases at J, leaving 4 bases unmatched. CDR3 size: 15 residues. This CDR3 is CASSHRDRGNSPLHF. As DNA, the CDR3 is TGTGCCAGCAGCCATCGGGACAGGGGGAATTCACCCCTCCACTTT. Supplemented by reference TRBV7-2 and TRBJ1-6, the full variable domain reads GAGVSQSPSNKVTEKGKDVELRCDPISGHTALYWYRQSLGQGLEFLIYFQGNSAPDKSGLPSDRFSAERTGGSVSTLTIQRTQQEDSAVYLCASSHRDRGNSPLHFGNGTRLTVT.